This entry lists 23 T cell receptor beta chains sequenced from one sample in a study of T cells after yellow fever vaccination. TCRdb redid the calling of the 5' RACE reads with MiXCR, one entry per CDR3 protein. The sample holds roughly 120,000 distinct CDR3 sequences, about 7.2% seen once. The specimen comprised CD4+ T cells sorted from PBMCs, sampled approximately 47 days after the first yellow fever vaccination. All receptors come from a young man who received the YFV17D yellow fever vaccine.

This clonotype was seen repeatedly, ten times or more. This rearrangement joins TRBV5-4 to TRBJ2-3; D possibly corresponds to TRBD1 (5 bases). Germline loops: CDR1 SGHNT, CDR2 YYREEE (reference sequence). The V end was cut by 5 bases, the J end by 3 bases, with 10 bases between. The length of the CDR3 is 13 residues. The CDR3 DNA reads TGTGCCAGCAGTCTAAGGGGAACAGATACGCAGTATTTT. Protein product: CASSLRGTDTQYF.

The sample holds many counts of this clonotype. The rearrangement uses TRBV9 and TRBJ1-1; no firm D call. The germline V and J ends were trimmed by 3 bases and 2 bases, with 5 bases remaining between them. Germline V gene data show CDR1 as SGDLS and CDR2 as YYNGEE. CDR3 size: 12 residues. This CDR3 reads CASSAYNTEAFF. As DNA, the CDR3 is TGTGCCAGCAGCGCCTATAACACTGAAGCTTTCTTT.

This clonotype was detected many times. This chain links TRBV4-2 with TRBJ2-2, with TRBD2 identical over 8 bases. Looked up from germline, CDR1 is LGHNA and CDR2 is YNFKEQ. The J segment lost 5 bases and the V segment lost 3 bases, leaving 8 bases of the junction unmatched. CDR3 length: 16 amino acids. CDR3 in DNA: TGTGCCAGCAGCCACCCCCGGGGGGGAGGGACCGGGGAGCTGTTTTTT. This sequence encodes CASSHPRGGGTGELFF.

This clonotype was observed many times. The chain carries TRBV5-1 and TRBJ2-5; tentatively, D is TRBD1 or TRBD2 (5 bases each). The germline CDR1 and CDR2 sequences are SGHRS and YFSETQ. V was trimmed by 1 base and J by 5 bases, leaving 15 bases between them. CDR3 length: 15 residues. This CDR3 is CASSLPGSMGETQYF. The CDR3 DNA reads TGCGCCAGCAGCTTGCCAGGGAGTATGGGGGAGACCCAGTACTTC.

This clonotype occurred many times. This rearrangement joins TRBV3-1 to TRBJ2-2; TRBD2 aligns across 9 bases. Germline V gene sequence: CDR1 LGHDT, CDR2 YNNKEL (reference sequence). The CDR3 spans 16 residues. Trimming took 5 bases from V and 1 from J; bases not matched to a gene: 5. The CDR3 DNA is TGTGCCAGCAGCGGTTCACTAGCGGGGAACACCGGGGAGCTGTTTTTT. As protein: CASSGSLAGNTGELFF.

This clonotype occurred many times. The chain recombines TRBV2 with TRBJ1-1; weak D call: TRBD1 (5 bases). The CDR3 is made up of 14 amino acids. Trimming shortened V by 6 bases and J by 3 bases, and 14 bases separated the two germline ends. The germline CDR1 and CDR2 sequences are SNHLY and FYNNEI. The CDR3 spells CASSVARGDTEAFF. In nucleotides, the CDR3 is TGTGCCAGCAGCGTAGCTCGGGGGGACACTGAAGCTTTCTTT.

This clonotype was found many times. The rearrangement links TRBV7-6 to TRBJ2-1; no clear D. This CDR3 region has 15 residues. V was pared by 5 bases and J by 7 bases, with 18 bases between. Germline loops: CDR1 SGHVS, CDR2 FNYEAQ. CDR3 DNA: TGTGCCAGCAGCATAGTCCCCTTGAAAGGGAATGAGCAGTTCTTC. This translates into CASSIVPLKGNEQFF.

This clonotype has only one observation. A much larger clone differs by one base, so this may be a read error. The J gene is TRBJ2-3, the V gene TRBV5-6; TRBD2 might be the D (5 bases). Trimming left V 0 bases short and J 5 bases short, with 13 bases between. The CDR3 sequence is 15 residues long. CDR1 is SGHDT and CDR2 is YYEEEE in the germline V gene. CDR3 sequence reads: CASSLGRGLQDTQYF. CDR3 sequence (DNA): TGTGCCAGCAGCTTGGGCAGAGGACTCCAAGATACGCAGTATTTT.

The rearrangement joins TRBV12-3 or TRBV12-4 to TRBJ1-2; D remains ambiguous. The CDR3 is 17 residues long. The V end lost 2 bases, the J end lost 0 bases, and 16 bases lay between the germline ends. The chain's CDR3 is CASSLPHTKLANYGYTF. The CDR3 DNA follows: TGTGCCAGCAGTTTACCCCACACCAAACTAGCTAACTATGGCTACACCTTC.

In its sample, this clonotype was seen many times. The DNA of the CDR3 is TGTGCCAGCAGCTTAGACCGCCACGGTGAAGCTTTCTTT. Its protein product is CASSLDRHGEAFF. The rearrangement uses TRBV11-2 and TRBJ1-1; D gene unclear. This CDR3 contains 13 residues. Germline CDR1 is SGHAT and CDR2 is FQNNGV. The ends were cut back, 0 bases at V and 7 bases at J, with 9 bases in the middle.

Of note for this clonotype: This may come from a read error, since a much larger clone is one base off. The chain joins TRBV7-2 to TRBJ2-5; D gene ambiguous. This CDR3 contains 13 residues. CDR1 is SGHTA, CDR2 FQGNSA, per germline. The CDR3 reads CASSLAKVETQDF. DNA for the CDR3: TGTGCCAGCAGCTTAGCGAAAGTGGAGACCCAGGACTTC.

This clonotype was observed a handful of times. The V call is TRBV6-1, the J call TRBJ1-2; no clear D gene. This CDR3 contains 16 residues. Trimming removed 2 bases at V and 4 bases at J, with 17 bases between. The V gene's germline CDR1 is MNHNS and CDR2 SASEGT. The CDR3 DNA reads TGTGCCAGCAGTGAAAACCGGCCCATGCCGGGCTATGGCTACACCTTC. It specifies CASSENRPMPGYGYTF.

The table lists this clonotype with many counts. DNA for the CDR3: TGTGCCAGCAGTTTGGGGGGACAGCGAAGCTCCTACGAGCAGTACGTC. Translation gives CASSLGGQRSSYEQYV. This chain uses TRBV28 with TRBJ2-7; perhaps TRBD1 as D (7 bases). V lost 3 bases, J lost 0 bases, and 15 bases lay in between. Per the germline V gene, CDR1 is MDHEN and CDR2 is SYDVKM. This CDR3 comprises 16 residues.

This clonotype showed up just a few times. V usage is TRBV27 and J usage is TRBJ2-1; D is ambiguous. The V gene lost 2 bases and the J gene lost 7 bases, with 15 bases spanning the gap. The length of the CDR3 is 15 residues. Germline V gene sequence: CDR1 MNHEY, CDR2 SMNVEV (reference sequence). In DNA, the CDR3 is TGTGCCAGCAGTTTAAGATTGGTGTATGGGAATGAGCAGTTCTTC. Its protein is CASSLRLVYGNEQFF.

The chain's CDR3 is CVMLGTNSGANVLTF. The CDR3 DNA is TGTGTCATGCTGGGCACGAACTCTGGGGCCAACGTCCTGACTTTC. The chain recombines TRBV30 with TRBJ2-6; D is unclear. The CDR3 spans 15 residues. The germline V gene has CDR1 GTSNPN and CDR2 SVGIG (reference sequence).

There are many counts of this clonotype. This chain connects TRBV4-1 to TRBJ1-6; D is ambiguous. Trimming removed 0 bases from V and 7 bases from J, with 7 bases in between. Germline V gene data show CDR1 as MGHRA and CDR2 as YSYEKL. This CDR3 spans 14 amino acids. CDR3 DNA: TGCGCCAGCAGCCAAGAGATCGTGAATTCACCCCTCCACTTT. Its translation: CASSQEIVNSPLHF.

This clonotype has ten or more counts. The V and J genes are TRBV27 and TRBJ1-6, with TRBD1 as a possible D gene (5 bases). Trimming took 0 bases from V and 16 from J, leaving 25 bases between them. There are 17 residues in the CDR3. Germline V gene sequence: CDR1 MNHEY, CDR2 SMNVEV (reference sequence). The CDR3 spells CASSLSGGNRGVPFLHF. The DNA of the CDR3 is TGTGCCAGCAGTTTATCGGGGGGAAACCGGGGGGTGCCCTTTCTCCACTTT.

This clonotype has ten or more counts. The chain joins TRBV5-1 to TRBJ1-3; weak D call: TRBD1 (6 bases). The CDR3 runs to 14 residues. V was clipped by 1 base and J by 4 bases, with 9 bases between them. CDR1 SGHRS and CDR2 YFSETQ come from the germline V gene. The CDR3 coding sequence is TGCGCCAGCAGCTTGACAGGGATAGGAAACACCATATATTTT. Protein product: CASSLTGIGNTIYF. The complete variable domain, with remaining parts taken from reference TRBV5-1 and TRBJ1-3, reads KAGVTQTPRYLIKTRGQQVTLSCSPISGHRSVSWYQQTPGQGLQFLFEYFSETQRNKGNFPGRFSGRQFSNSRSEMNVSTLELGDSALYLCASSLTGIGNTIYFGEGSWLTVV.

At least ten counts were recorded for this clonotype. This sequence joins TRBV20-1 and TRBJ1-5; tentatively, D is TRBD1 (5 bases). CDR1 is DFQATT and CDR2 is SNEGSKA in the germline V gene (reference sequence). With 1 base removed from V and 5 bases from J, the gap between germline ends came to 15 bases. The CDR3 consists of 15 residues. The CDR3 reads CSARVTGAGYQPQHF. CDR3 DNA: TGCAGTGCTAGAGTAACCGGGGCTGGGTATCAGCCCCAGCATTTT.

There are many counts of this clonotype. The chain is built from TRBV7-2 and TRBJ2-7; 9 bases match TRBD2. The CDR3 totals 13 residues. Germline CDR1 is SGHTA and CDR2 is FQGNSA. V was pared by 4 bases and J by 2 bases, with 0 bases of the junction left unmatched. The CDR3 region has the DNA TGTGCCAGCAGCTGGACTAGCGCCTACGAGCAGTACGTC. As protein: CASSWTSAYEQYV.

The sample holds many counts of this clonotype. This chain joins TRBV7-2 and TRBJ1-2; D not resolved. Per the germline V gene, CDR1 is SGHTA and CDR2 is FQGNSA. The CDR3 runs to 13 residues. V was pared by 6 bases and J by 1 base, with 9 bases between. DNA of the CDR3: TGTGCCAGCAGTTTCGGCGTTAACTATGGCTACACCTTC. Its protein is CASSFGVNYGYTF.

This clonotype was seen many times. The chain uses TRBV25-1 and TRBJ1-6; D gene unclear. Germline V lookup: CDR1 MGHDK, CDR2 SYGVNS. Trimming removed 3 bases at V and 9 bases at J, with 12 bases between. The CDR3 runs to 14 residues. The CDR3 region has the DNA TGTGCCAGCAGTGAGGTATTCGGATCTTCACCCCTCCACTTT. It yields the protein CASSEVFGSSPLHF.

This clonotype appeared many times. The chain has TRBV4-3 and TRBJ2-7; D tentatively fits TRBD1 or TRBD2 (5 bases each). V shed 1 base and J shed 5 bases, with 12 bases lying between them. The CDR3 is made up of 14 amino acids. CDR1 and CDR2 from the germline V gene are LGHNA and YSLEER. Written as DNA, the CDR3 is TGCGCCAGCAGCCAAGGGAACTCGGGACACGAGCAGTACGTC. It codes for CASSQGNSGHEQYV.